This T cell receptor beta chain was profiled in a study of blood T cell repertoires in COVID-19. At the level of the study: Researchers got acute and convalescent COVID-19 samples from the United States, Italy and Spain. PBMCs, B-cell-depleted T cells, or T cells were the source of the cDNA or gDNA that made up the material.

Germline V gene data show CDR1 as SGDLS and CDR2 as YYNGEE. The CDR3 is 13 amino acids. V lost 4 bases and J 2 bases, leaving 7 bases between the germline ends. TCRdb keeps only in-frame clones here, not all; method: immunoSEQ multiplex PCR. The top ten hold 0.95% to 1.1% of the sample, which has about 350,000 clones, roughly 90% seen once. The gene calls are TRBV9 and TRBJ2-1; a possible D gene is TRBD1 (6 bases). The receptor's source is a woman in her twenties or thirties who had been exposed to COVID-19. The sequencing sample was made of PBMCs or T cells enriched from blood (not recorded which). CDR3 DNA: TGTGCCAGCAGCAGGGACACCTACAATGAGCAGTTCTTC. This translates into CASSRDTYNEQFF. The full variable domain, with the rest looked up from reference TRBV9 and TRBJ2-1, is DSGVTQTPKHLITATGQRVTLRCSPRSGDLSVYWYQQSLDQGLQFLIQYYNGEERAKGNILERFSAQQFPDLHSELNLSSLELGDSALYFCASSRDTYNEQFFGPGTRLTVL.